This section outlines one TCR beta chain sequence together with its context. The data are from a study of cytotoxic CD8 clonotypes in ibrutinib-treated CLL. Generated by immunoSEQ multiplex PCR, the TCRdb table keeps only in-frame clones and is missing some. The repertoire includes roughly 200,000 clones, 70% of them detected once, and about 6.4% sits in the top ten. The germline gives CDR1 MNHEY, CDR2 SVGAGI. This CDR3 is built from 11 residues. The V end lost 5 bases, the J end lost 7 bases, and 9 bases lay between the germline ends. This clonotype was sampled from a human donor with chronic lymphocytic leukemia. The chain has TRBV6-5 and TRBJ2-7; no reliable D call. Sequenced here: PBMCs, sampled after 12 months of ibrutinib treatment. CDR3 DNA: TGTGCCAGCAGTCTCCTGCAGGAGCAGTACTTC. It translates to CASSLLQEQYF.